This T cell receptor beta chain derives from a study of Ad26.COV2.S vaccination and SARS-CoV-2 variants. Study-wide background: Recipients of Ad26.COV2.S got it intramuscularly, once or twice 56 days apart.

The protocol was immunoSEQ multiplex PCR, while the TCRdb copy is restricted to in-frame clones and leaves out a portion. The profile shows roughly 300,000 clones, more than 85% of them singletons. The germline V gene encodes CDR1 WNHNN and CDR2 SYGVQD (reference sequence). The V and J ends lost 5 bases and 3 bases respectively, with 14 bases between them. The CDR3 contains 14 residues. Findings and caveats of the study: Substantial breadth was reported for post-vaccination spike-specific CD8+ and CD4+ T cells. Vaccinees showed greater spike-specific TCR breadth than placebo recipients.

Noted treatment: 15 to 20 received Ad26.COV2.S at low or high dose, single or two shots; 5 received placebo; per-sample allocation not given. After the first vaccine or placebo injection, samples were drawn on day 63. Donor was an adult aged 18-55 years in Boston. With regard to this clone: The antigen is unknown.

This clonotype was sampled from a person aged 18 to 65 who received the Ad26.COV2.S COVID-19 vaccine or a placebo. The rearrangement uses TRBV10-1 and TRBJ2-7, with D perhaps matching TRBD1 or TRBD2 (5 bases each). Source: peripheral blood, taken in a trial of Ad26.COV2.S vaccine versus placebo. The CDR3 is CASSPSGLGYEQYF. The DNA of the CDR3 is TGCGCCAGCAGTCCCTCGGGGCTAGGCTACGAGCAGTACTTC.